A selection of T cell receptor beta chains follows, all from one sample in a study of blood T cell repertoires in COVID-19. Measured with immunoSEQ multiplex PCR; TCRdb has only the in-frame clones, and not every one. The sample holds under 150,000 clones; roughly 83% are singletons and the top ten take 3% to 4.5%. The material sequenced was peripheral blood. These TCRs come from a woman of 80 years or more with acute or convalescent COVID-19. Each CDR3 is given with its conserved first and last residue. A D gene is named only where the DNA matches it firmly. The size entry is marked missing in some rows and otherwise reads once, few, many or a size class.

clone size	V gene	J gene	D gene	CDR3 protein	CDR3 DNA
few	TRBV28	TRBJ2-2	-	CASSLDRSTGELFF	TGTGCCAGCAGTTTAGATAGATCCACCGGGGAGCTGTTTTTT
-	TRBV7-3	TRBJ2-2	-	CASSLEGELFF	TGTGCCAGCAGCTTAGAGGGGGAGCTGTTTTTT
few	TRBV30	TRBJ1-1	-	CAWSVTVANTEAFF	TGTGCCTGGAGTGTAACAGTGGCGAACACTGAAGCTTTCTTT
-	TRBV5-4	TRBJ1-1	-	CASSSQAINTEAFF	TGTGCCAGCAGCTCCCAAGCCATCAACACTGAAGCTTTCTTT
-	TRBV28	TRBJ2-1	-	CASTTGGESSYNEQFF	TGTGCCAGCACCACAGGGGGGGAGAGCTCCTACAATGAGCAGTTCTTC
-	TRBV9	TRBJ1-2	-	CASSVATPSAGYTF	TGTGCCAGCAGCGTAGCGACCCCCAGCGCCGGCTACACCTTC
-	TRBV28	TRBJ1-5	TRBD1	CASSLSGQGPNQPQHF	TGTGCCAGCAGTTTGTCCGGACAGGGACCCAATCAGCCCCAGCATTTT
-	TRBV6-2/TRBV6-3	TRBJ2-2	TRBD2	CASSYSYSSGRTGELFF	TGTGCCAGCAGTTACTCCTATTCTAGCGGGAGGACCGGGGAGCTGTTTTTT
-	TRBV2	TRBJ2-7	TRBD1	CATVGQAALEQYF	TGTGCCACCGTGGGACAGGCGGCTCTGGAGCAGTACTTC
once	TRBV3-1/TRBV3-2	TRBJ1-1	-	CASSLQNTEAFF	TGTGCCAGCAGCTTACAGAACACTGAAGCTTTCTTT
once	TRBV6-2/TRBV6-3	TRBJ1-1	-	CASSYGTRDLGTEAFF	TGTGCCAGCAGTTACGGGACACGGGATTTGGGCACTGAAGCTTTCTTT
-	TRBV29-1	TRBJ2-3	-	CSVGSPADTQYF	TGCAGCGTTGGGTCGCCAGCGGATACGCAGTATTTT
many	TRBV28	TRBJ1-1	TRBD1	CASSSPEGADEAFF	TGTGCCAGCAGTTCCCCGGAGGGGGCCGATGAAGCTTTCTTT
-	TRBV4-2	TRBJ1-3	-	CASSQGPGAGDTIYF	TGTGCCAGCAGCCAAGGCCCGGGAGCCGGGGACACCATATATTTT
few	TRBV4-2	TRBJ1-6	TRBD1	CASSQNLGQGGNSPLHF	TGTGCCAGCAGCCAAAACCTCGGACAGGGGGGAAATTCACCCCTCCACTTT
once	TRBV7-8	TRBJ2-6	-	CASSHLEQTGSGANVLTF	TGTGCCAGCAGCCACCTCGAGCAGACAGGCTCTGGGGCCAACGTCCTGACTTTC
-	TRBV24-1	TRBJ2-2	-	CATSDPTQGVGELFF	TGTGCCACCAGTGATCCCACACAGGGAGTCGGGGAGCTGTTTTTT
once	TRBV7-3	TRBJ2-1	TRBD1	CASSLDRGYNEQFF	TGTGCCAGCAGCTTGGACAGGGGTTACAATGAGCAGTTCTTC
-	TRBV30	TRBJ2-2	-	CAWSLAPLYTGELFF	TGTGCCTGGAGCCTAGCCCCCCTATACACCGGGGAGCTGTTTTTT
few	TRBV5-1	TRBJ2-5	TRBD2	CASSWTSGQETQYF	TGCGCCAGCAGCTGGACTAGCGGGCAAGAGACCCAGTACTTC
-	TRBV4-3	TRBJ2-2	TRBD1	CASSQEGADRANTGELFF	TGCGCCAGCAGCCAAGAGGGCGCCGACAGGGCGAACACCGGGGAGCTGTTTTTT
-	TRBV6-2/TRBV6-3	TRBJ2-7	-	CASSYSSPYEQYF	TGTGCCAGCAGTTACTCTAGCCCCTACGAGCAGTACTTC
-	TRBV27	TRBJ1-5	-	CASSRDGGARQPQHF	TGTGCCAGCAGCCGAGATGGGGGGGCAAGGCAGCCCCAGCATTTT
-	TRBV5-1	TRBJ1-2	-	CASSLSGDDRQPNYGYTF	TGCGCCAGCAGCTTGTCCGGGGATGACCGGCAACCTAACTATGGCTACACCTTC